One and the same sample provided the 5 T cell receptor beta chains below, sequenced in a study of cytomegalovirus exposure and HLA in healthy donors. The study ran its PCR with 60 Vbeta and 13 Jbeta primers. The repertoire was sequenced with immunoSEQ multiplex PCR; TCRdb's copy has only in-frame clones and lacks some. The sample consists of roughly 86,000 clones, about three quarters of them appearing once. The sequenced material came from PBMCs. All receptors come from a man aged 45-65 years in good health and CMV-seropositive.

The chain carries TRBV15 and TRBJ2-3; 7 nucleotides align to TRBD2. The CDR3 consists of 15 residues. Germline trimming cut 0 bases from V and 5 bases from J; bases unmatched to any gene: 5. From germline, CDR1 is LNHNV and CDR2 YYDKDF (reference sequence). The CDR3 DNA reads TGTGCCACCAGCAGAGAAGGCATAGCGGGAGATACGCAGTATTTT. Protein: CATSREGIAGDTQYF.

This sequence joins TRBV10-1 and TRBJ1-5, with 8 bases that match TRBD1. Germline V CDR1 and CDR2: WNHNN, SYGVQD (reference sequence). The J segment lost 0 bases and the V segment lost 7 bases, leaving 26 bases of the junction unmatched. The length of the CDR3 is 22 residues. CDR3 DNA sequence: TGCGCCAGCATACCCTTCTCTCCGGCCGACAGGGGCCAAACCCATAGCAATCAGCCCCAGCATTTT. Translating it yields CASIPFSPADRGQTHSNQPQHF.

The gene calls are TRBV13 and TRBJ2-6; 8 nucleotides align to TRBD2. V shed 5 bases and J 2 bases; nucleotides not matched to a gene: 2. CDR1 is PRHDT and CDR2 is FYEKMQ in the germline V gene (reference sequence). This CDR3 is built from 15 residues. The CDR3 spells CASSHGGAGANVLTF. DNA of the CDR3: TGTGCCAGCAGCCACGGGGGGGCTGGGGCCAACGTCCTGACTTTC.

A remark on this clone: One end of the junction is discordant with germline, which a read error may explain. The chain recombines TRBV27 with TRBJ1-5; 8 bases are a match to TRBD1. CDR1 and CDR2 (germline): MNHEY, SMNVEV (reference sequence). This CDR3 region has 13 residues. This CDR3 is CASQGAGNQPQNF. The CDR3 DNA reads as TGTGCCAGCCAGGGGGCGGGCAATCAGCCCCAGAATTTT.

The V call is TRBV18, the J call TRBJ1-5; 7 bases align to TRBD1. There are 14 residues in the CDR3. J lost 3 bases, V lost 4 bases, and 3 bases had no gene match. Germline values: CDR1 KGHSH, CDR2 LQKENI. CDR3 region: CASSQTGNNQPQHF. In DNA form, the CDR3 reads TGTGCCAGCTCACAGACAGGGAACAATCAGCCCCAGCATTTT.